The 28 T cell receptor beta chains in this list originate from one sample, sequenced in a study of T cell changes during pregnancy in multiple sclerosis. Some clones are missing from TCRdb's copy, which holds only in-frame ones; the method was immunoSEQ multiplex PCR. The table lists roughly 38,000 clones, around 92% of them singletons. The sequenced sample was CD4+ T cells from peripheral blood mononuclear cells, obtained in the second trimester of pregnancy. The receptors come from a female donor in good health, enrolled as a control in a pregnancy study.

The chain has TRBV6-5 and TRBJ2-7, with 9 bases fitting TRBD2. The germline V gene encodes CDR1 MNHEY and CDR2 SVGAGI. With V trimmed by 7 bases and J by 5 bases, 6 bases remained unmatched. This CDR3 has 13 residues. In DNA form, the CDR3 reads TGTGCCAGCATGGCTAGCGGGACCCACGAGCAGTACTTC. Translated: CASMASGTHEQYF.

The CDR3 loop reads CASSIGDREDGYTF. The CDR3 region has the DNA TGTGCCAGTAGTATTGGGGACAGGGAGGATGGCTACACCTTC. The chain employs TRBV19 and TRBJ1-2; 9 bases agree with TRBD1. Germline loops: CDR1 LNHDA, CDR2 SQIVND (reference sequence). This CDR3 has 14 residues. Trimming removed 3 bases from V and 6 bases from J; junction bases left unmatched: 5.

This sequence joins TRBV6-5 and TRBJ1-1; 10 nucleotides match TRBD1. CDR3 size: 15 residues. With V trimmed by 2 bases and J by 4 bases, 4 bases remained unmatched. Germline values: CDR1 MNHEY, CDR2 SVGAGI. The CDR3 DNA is TGTGCCAGCAGTTACACGGGGGACAGGGGCACTGAAGCTTTCTTT. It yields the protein CASSYTGDRGTEAFF.

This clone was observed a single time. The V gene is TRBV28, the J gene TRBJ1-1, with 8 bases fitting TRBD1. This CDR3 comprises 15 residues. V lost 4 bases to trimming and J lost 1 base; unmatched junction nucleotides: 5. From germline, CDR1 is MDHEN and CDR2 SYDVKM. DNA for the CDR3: TGTGCCAGCAGTTCTCTGGACAGGGCGAACACTGAAGCTTTCTTT. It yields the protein CASSSLDRANTEAFF.

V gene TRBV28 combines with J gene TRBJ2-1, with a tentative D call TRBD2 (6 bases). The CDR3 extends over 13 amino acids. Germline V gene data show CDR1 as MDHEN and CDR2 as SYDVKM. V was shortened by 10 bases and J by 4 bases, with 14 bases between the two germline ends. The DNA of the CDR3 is TGTGCCACCATACCGGGACTGTACAATGAGCAGTTCTTC. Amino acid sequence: CATIPGLYNEQFF.

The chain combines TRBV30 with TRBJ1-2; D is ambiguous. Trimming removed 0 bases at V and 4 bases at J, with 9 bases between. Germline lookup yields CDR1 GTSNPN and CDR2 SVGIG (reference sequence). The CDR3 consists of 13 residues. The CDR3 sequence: CAWSVGGAYGYTF. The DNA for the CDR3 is TGTGCCTGGAGTGTAGGAGGCGCCTATGGCTACACCTTC.

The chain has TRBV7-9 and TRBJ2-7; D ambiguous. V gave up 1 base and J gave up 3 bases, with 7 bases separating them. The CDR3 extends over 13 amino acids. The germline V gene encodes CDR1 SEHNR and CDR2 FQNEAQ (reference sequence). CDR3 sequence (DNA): TGTGCCAGCAGCTTAGACTTCGGCTACGAGCAGTACTTC. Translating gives CASSLDFGYEQYF.

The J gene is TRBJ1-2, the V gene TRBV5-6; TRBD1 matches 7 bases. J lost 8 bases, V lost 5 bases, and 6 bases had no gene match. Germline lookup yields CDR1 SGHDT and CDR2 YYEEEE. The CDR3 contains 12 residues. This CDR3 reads CASRFDRDGYTF. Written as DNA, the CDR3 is TGTGCCAGCAGGTTTGACAGGGACGGCTACACCTTC.

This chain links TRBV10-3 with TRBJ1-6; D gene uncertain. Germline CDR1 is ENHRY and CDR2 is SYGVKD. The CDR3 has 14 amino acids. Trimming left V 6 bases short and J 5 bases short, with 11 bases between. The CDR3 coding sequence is TGTGCCATCAGAGGATCCGGGGATAATTCACCCCTCCACTTT. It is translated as CAIRGSGDNSPLHF.

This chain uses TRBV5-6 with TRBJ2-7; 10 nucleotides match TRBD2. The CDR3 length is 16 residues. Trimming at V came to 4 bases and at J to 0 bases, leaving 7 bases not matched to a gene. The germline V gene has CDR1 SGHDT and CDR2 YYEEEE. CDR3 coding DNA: TGTGCCAGCAGCAGATTACTAGCGGGGCTCTCCTACGAGCAGTACTTC. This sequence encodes CASSRLLAGLSYEQYF.

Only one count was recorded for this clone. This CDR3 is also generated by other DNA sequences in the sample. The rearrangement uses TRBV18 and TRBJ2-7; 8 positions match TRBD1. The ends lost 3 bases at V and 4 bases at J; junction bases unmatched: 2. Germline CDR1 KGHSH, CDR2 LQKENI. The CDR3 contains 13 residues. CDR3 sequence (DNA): TGTGCCAGCTCACCGGGACAGGAGTACGAGCAGTACTTC. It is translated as CASSPGQEYEQYF. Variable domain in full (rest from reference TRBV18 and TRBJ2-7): NAGVMQNPRHLVRRRGQEARLRCSPMKGHSHVYWYRQLPEEGLKFMVYLQKENIIDESGMPKERFSAEFPKEGPSILRIQQVVRGDSAAYFCASSPGQEYEQYFGPGTRLTVT.

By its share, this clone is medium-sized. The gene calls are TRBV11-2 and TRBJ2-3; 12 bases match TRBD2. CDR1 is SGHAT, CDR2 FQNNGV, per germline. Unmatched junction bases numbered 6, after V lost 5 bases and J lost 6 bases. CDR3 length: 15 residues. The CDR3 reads CASSPQLAGGDTQYF. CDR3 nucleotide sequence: TGTGCCAGCAGCCCCCAACTAGCGGGAGGTGATACGCAGTATTTT.

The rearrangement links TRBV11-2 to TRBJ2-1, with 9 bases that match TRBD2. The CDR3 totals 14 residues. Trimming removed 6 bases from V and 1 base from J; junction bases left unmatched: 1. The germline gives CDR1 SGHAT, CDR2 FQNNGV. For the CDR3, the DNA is TGTGCCAGCAGGCGGGAGGGATCCTACAATGAGCAGTTCTTC. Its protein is CASRREGSYNEQFF. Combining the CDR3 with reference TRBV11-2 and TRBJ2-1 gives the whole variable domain EAGVAQSPRYKIIEKRQSVAFWCNPISGHATLYWYQQILGQGPKLLIQFQNNGVVDDSQLPKDRFSAERLKGVDSTLKIQPAKLEDSAVYLCASRREGSYNEQFFGPGTRLTVL.

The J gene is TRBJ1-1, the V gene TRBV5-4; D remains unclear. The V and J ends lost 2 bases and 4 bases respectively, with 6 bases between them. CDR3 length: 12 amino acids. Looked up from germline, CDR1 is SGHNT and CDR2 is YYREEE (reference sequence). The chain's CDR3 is CASSFRSTEAFF. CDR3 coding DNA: TGTGCCAGCAGCTTTCGTAGCACTGAAGCTTTCTTT.

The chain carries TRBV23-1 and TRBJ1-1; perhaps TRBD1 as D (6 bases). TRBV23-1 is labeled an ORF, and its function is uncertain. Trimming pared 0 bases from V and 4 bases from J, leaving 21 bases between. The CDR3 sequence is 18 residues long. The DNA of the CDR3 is TGCGCCAGCAGTCAATCGCAAACGGGACAATTAAAATTCACTGAAGCTTTCTTT. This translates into CASSQSQTGQLKFTEAFF.

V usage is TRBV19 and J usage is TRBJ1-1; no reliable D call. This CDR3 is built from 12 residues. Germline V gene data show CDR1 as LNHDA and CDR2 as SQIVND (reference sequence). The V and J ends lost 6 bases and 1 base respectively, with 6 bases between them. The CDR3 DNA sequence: TGTGCCAGTAGACGACAGAACACTGAAGCTTTCTTT. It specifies CASRRQNTEAFF.

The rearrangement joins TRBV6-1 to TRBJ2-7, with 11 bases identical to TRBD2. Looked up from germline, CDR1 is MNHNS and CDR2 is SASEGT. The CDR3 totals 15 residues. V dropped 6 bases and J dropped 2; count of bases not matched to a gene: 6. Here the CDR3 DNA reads TGTGCCAGCAGAATACTAGCGGGGGATACCTACGAGCAGTACTTC. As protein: CASRILAGDTYEQYF.

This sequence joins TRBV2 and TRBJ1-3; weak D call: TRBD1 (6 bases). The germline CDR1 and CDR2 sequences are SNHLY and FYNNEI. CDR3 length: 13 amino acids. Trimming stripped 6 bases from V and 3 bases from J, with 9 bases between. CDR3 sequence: CASSGQNGNTIYF. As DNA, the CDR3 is TGTGCCAGCAGCGGACAGAATGGAAACACCATATATTTT.

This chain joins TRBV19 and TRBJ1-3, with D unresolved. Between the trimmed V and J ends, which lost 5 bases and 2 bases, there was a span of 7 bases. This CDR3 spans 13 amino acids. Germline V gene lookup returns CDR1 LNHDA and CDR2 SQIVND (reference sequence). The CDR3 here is CASSRQTGNTIYF. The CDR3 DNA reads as TGTGCCAGTAGTCGACAAACTGGAAACACCATATATTTT.

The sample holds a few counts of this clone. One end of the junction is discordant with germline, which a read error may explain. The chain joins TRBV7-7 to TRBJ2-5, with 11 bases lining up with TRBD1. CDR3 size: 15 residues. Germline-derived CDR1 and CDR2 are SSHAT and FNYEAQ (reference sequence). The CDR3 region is CASSLGTGGQETQYF. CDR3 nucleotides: TGTGCTAGCAGCTTAGGGACAGGGGGCCAAGAGACCCAGTACTTC.

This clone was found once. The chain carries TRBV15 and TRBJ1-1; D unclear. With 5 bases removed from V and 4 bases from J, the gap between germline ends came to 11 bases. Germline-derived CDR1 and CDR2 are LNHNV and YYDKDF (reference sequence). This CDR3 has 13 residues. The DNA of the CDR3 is TGTGCCACCAGCGCAACTAAAGGCACTGAAGCTTTCTTT. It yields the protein CATSATKGTEAFF.

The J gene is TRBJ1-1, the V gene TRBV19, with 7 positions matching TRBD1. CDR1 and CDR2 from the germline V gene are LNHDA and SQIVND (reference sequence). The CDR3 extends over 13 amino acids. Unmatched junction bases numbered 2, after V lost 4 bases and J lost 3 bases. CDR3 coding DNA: TGTGCCAGTAGTAGACAGGGTCACACTGAAGCTTTCTTT. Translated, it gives CASSRQGHTEAFF.

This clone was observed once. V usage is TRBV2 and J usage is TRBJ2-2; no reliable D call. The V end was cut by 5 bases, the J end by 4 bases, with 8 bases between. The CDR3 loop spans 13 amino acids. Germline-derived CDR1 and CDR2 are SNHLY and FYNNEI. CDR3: CASSPTSTGELFF. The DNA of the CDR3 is TGTGCCAGCAGTCCCACGAGCACCGGGGAGCTGTTTTTT. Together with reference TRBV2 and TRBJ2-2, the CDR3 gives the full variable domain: EPEVTQTPSHQVTQMGQEVILRCVPISNHLYFYWYRQILGQKVEFLVSFYNNEISEKSEIFDDQFSVERPDGSNFTLKIRSTKLEDSAMYFCASSPTSTGELFFGEGSRLTVL.

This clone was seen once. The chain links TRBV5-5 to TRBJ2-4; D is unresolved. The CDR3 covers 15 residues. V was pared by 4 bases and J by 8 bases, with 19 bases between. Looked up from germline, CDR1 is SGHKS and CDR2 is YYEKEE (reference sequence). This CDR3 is CASSGGGLTRDIQYF. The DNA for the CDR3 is TGTGCCAGCAGCGGTGGTGGCCTGACCCGGGACATTCAGTACTTC.

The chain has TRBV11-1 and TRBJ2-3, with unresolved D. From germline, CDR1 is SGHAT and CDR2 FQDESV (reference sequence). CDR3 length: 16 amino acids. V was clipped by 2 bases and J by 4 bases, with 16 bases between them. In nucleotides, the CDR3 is TGTGCCAGCAGCTTAAACGCACCGACAACGGCAGATACGCAGTATTTT. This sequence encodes CASSLNAPTTADTQYF. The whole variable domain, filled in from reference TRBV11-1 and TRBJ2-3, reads EAEVAQSPRYKITEKSQAVAFWCDPISGHATLYWYRQILGQGPELLVQFQDESVVDDSQLPKDRFSAERLKGVDSTLKIQPAELGDSAMYLCASSLNAPTTADTQYFGPGTRLTVL.

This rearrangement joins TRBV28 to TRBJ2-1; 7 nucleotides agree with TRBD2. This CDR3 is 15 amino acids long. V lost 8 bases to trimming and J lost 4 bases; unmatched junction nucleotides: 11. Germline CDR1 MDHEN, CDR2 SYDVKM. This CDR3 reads CASLSGPSGYNEQFF. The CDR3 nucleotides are TGTGCCAGCCTTAGCGGGCCTAGCGGTTACAATGAGCAGTTCTTC.

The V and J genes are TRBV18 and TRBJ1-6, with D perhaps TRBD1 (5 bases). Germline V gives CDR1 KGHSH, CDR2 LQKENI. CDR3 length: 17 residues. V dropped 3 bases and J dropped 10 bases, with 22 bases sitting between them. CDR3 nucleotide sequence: TGTGCCAGCTCACCCGGGATTGGACACCAGGGAGGATCACCCCTCCACTTT. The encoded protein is CASSPGIGHQGGSPLHF.

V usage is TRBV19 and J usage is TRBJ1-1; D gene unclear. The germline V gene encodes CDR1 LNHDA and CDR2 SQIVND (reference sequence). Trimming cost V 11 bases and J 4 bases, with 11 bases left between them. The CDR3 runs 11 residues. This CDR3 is CACRGFTEAFF. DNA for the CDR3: TGTGCCTGTCGCGGCTTCACTGAAGCTTTCTTT.